Listed below are T cell receptor beta chains from one sample, sequenced in a study of blood T cells in healthy people across ages. TCRdb used MiXCR to reprocess the 5' RACE reads, holding one entry per CDR3 protein. Of around 1,600,000 distinct CDR3 sequences in the sample, 42% were seen once. The specimen was blood. The source is a young woman in good health. The conserved cysteine and the conserved F or W are not part of the CDR3 here. The order of the fields is V gene, J gene, D gene, CDR3 protein. The D gene is left open where the match is weak.

TRBV6-1	TRBJ1-6	-	ASREDGSTFSSPLH
TRBV2	TRBJ1-2	-	ASSEASFGYT
TRBV29-1	TRBJ2-7	-	SALPLGGGSYEQY
TRBV5-1	TRBJ2-1	TRBD2	ASSLVSSGGDNEQF
TRBV28	TRBJ2-7	-	ASSVPPREQY
TRBV10-3	TRBJ2-4	TRBD1	AISVEGQGRAKNIQY
TRBV20-1	-	TRBD2	SARENSGLAVYNEQY
TRBV14	TRBJ2-7	TRBD1	ASSQRPGTGTYEQY
TRBV6-2/TRBV6-3	TRBJ2-7	-	ASTTNRLVIGSYNEQY
TRBV3-1	TRBJ2-4	-	ASSQEMSGNIQY
TRBV4-3	TRBJ2-1	-	ASSQGFTGREGEQF
TRBV28	-	-	ASSTWTQKETQY
TRBV11-1	TRBJ2-7	-	ASSYFESYEQY
TRBV9	TRBJ1-1	-	ASSVQGVPSTEAF
TRBV14	TRBJ2-6	-	ASSQLGFPGANVLT
TRBV7-9	TRBJ1-6	TRBD1	ASSQRGTANNSPLH
TRBV9	TRBJ1-1	-	ASSVESYNTEAF
TRBV12-3/TRBV12-4	TRBJ1-1	-	ASCKQANTEAF
TRBV29-1	TRBJ1-2	-	SVASGRSYGYT
TRBV6-5	TRBJ1-1	-	ASSYLREGNTEAF
TRBV28	TRBJ1-1	TRBD1	ASRTTGRNTEAF
TRBV29-1	TRBJ2-3	-	SVEQRPQDTQY
TRBV7-2	TRBJ2-3	-	ASSLAQSTDTQY
TRBV20-1	TRBJ2-1	TRBD2	GARDPWTSTNEQF
TRBV30	TRBJ2-7	-	AWSHGRFREQY
TRBV29-1	TRBJ1-2	-	SVDLPLSSYGYT
TRBV6-6	TRBJ2-1	-	ASTTEWRSSYNEQF
TRBV7-2	TRBJ2-7	-	ASSLEGSGHSYEQY
TRBV29-1	TRBJ2-1	TRBD1	SVERQGRVNNEQF
TRBV6-2/TRBV6-3	TRBJ2-1	TRBD2	ASSLRGLAGKDNEQF
TRBV20-1	TRBJ1-1	-	SARRAGRTEAF
TRBV18	TRBJ2-4	-	ASSPPLQGWGKNIQY
TRBV7-2	TRBJ1-1	-	ASSASEVTEAF
TRBV18	TRBJ1-2	TRBD1	ASSPLDRAGSYGYT
TRBV15	TRBJ2-3	-	ATSSEGGSLSSFDTQY
TRBV29-1	TRBJ2-1	-	SVPRAQVYNEQF
TRBV20-1	TRBJ1-1	TRBD1	SAPGGQVNTEAF
TRBV12-3/TRBV12-4	TRBJ2-1	TRBD1	ASRLTGGYNEQF
TRBV15	TRBJ1-2	-	ATSRDRRTAANYGYT
TRBV2	TRBJ1-2	-	ASLNSGSYDYT
TRBV2	TRBJ1-1	-	ASSVGLLTGDNTEAF
TRBV7-9	TRBJ2-5	TRBD2	ASSPTSGRAKMETQY
TRBV18	TRBJ1-2	-	ASSPGMSGEGYT
TRBV20-1	TRBJ2-3	-	SARGERVSTDTQY
TRBV7-9	TRBJ2-5	TRBD1	ASSPPGGGETQY
TRBV18	TRBJ1-5	-	ASSPQVGGGNQPQH
TRBV4-3	TRBJ2-1	-	ASSQDYQGGLYEQF
TRBV5-1	TRBJ1-1	-	ASSLGDGLNTEAF
TRBV7-9	TRBJ2-1	-	ASSLQPGQPSYNEQF
TRBV20-1	TRBJ2-1	TRBD1	SARDLTGDFFDEQF
TRBV20-1	TRBJ2-7	-	SASPGTGYEQY
TRBV6-2/TRBV6-3	TRBJ2-1	-	ASALRSVKEQF
TRBV5-1	TRBJ2-1	-	ASSRGASVGNEQF
TRBV6-6	TRBJ2-5	-	ASSYEGVETQY
TRBV30	TRBJ1-2	-	AWGSQGPGYT
TRBV29-1	TRBJ2-1	TRBD2	SVAGRGYNEQF
TRBV6-5	TRBJ1-5	-	ASSSGPFLQPQH
TRBV5-4	TRBJ1-6	-	ASSLGGARGISPLH
TRBV7-9	TRBJ1-6	-	ASSLPVWGSPLH